This entry features one T cell receptor (beta chain) sequence. This CDR3 contains 13 residues. In germline, CDR1 is GTSNPN, CDR2 SVGIG (reference sequence). Trimming removed 2 bases at V and 10 bases at J, with 14 bases between. The data originate from a study of blood T cell repertoires in COVID-19. Study background: Both acute and convalescent COVID-19 samples were obtained from the United States, Italy and Spain.

Original methodology: Counts of nucleated cells, estimated from reference gene primer amplification, were obtained. Clones were read by immunoSEQ multiplex PCR, and TCRdb kept only the in-frame ones, dropping some. That table is the source of V, J and clone size, and D and trimming were worked out from the DNA. The top ten hold 13% to 15% of the sample, which has 120,000 to 150,000 clones, about four fifths seen once. Sequencing was done on a sample of peripheral blood. The sequence derives from a human donor with acute or convalescent COVID-19. The donor label of this sample is uncertain. The chain joins TRBV30 to TRBJ1-4, with D tentatively TRBD1 (5 bases). CDR3 in amino acids: CAWSSGRGGKLFF. The CDR3, as DNA: TGTGCCTGGAGTTCAGGGAGGGGTGGAAAACTGTTTTTT.